One sample yielded the 18 T cell receptor beta chains listed below, sequenced in a study of cytomegalovirus exposure and HLA in healthy donors. Amplification used 60 Vbeta primers and 13 Jbeta primers. Data came from immunoSEQ multiplex PCR; TCRdb stores just in-frame clones and leaves some out. The sample has around 180,000 clones, around 82% seen once. The specimen was PBMCs. These receptors were obtained from a man in his forties in good health and CMV-seronegative.

V and J are TRBV19 and TRBJ1-2; D gene unclear. This CDR3 region has 12 residues. Germline CDR1 reads LNHDA; CDR2 reads SQIVND (reference sequence). V was trimmed by 5 bases and J by 3 bases, leaving 7 bases between them. The CDR3 reads CASSGSDYGYTF. In DNA, the CDR3 is TGTGCCAGTAGTGGCAGCGACTATGGCTACACCTTC.

The chain couples TRBV7-2 to TRBJ1-1, with 8 bases that match TRBD1. The CDR3 spans 14 residues. V was pared by 4 bases and J by 7 bases, with 8 bases of the junction left unmatched. Germline V gene lookup returns CDR1 SGHTA and CDR2 FQGNSA. CDR3 coding DNA: TGTGCCAGCAGCTCGGGACAGGTTACAAGTGAAGCTTTCTTT. This codes for CASSSGQVTSEAFF.

The V call is TRBV21-1, the J call TRBJ2-7; the table gives TRBD2 as D, unverified against the DNA. TRBV21-1 is given as a pseudogene. This CDR3 is built from 14 residues. The CDR3 region has the DNA TGTGCCAGCAGCATGAAGCGGGCGCCCTACGAGCAGTACTTC. Translation gives CASSMKRAPYEQYF.

The chain combines TRBV25-1 with TRBJ2-7; 9 bases fit TRBD2. CDR1 and CDR2 from the germline V gene are MGHDK and SYGVNS. The CDR3 sequence is 18 residues long. Germline trimming cut 0 bases from V and 3 bases from J; bases unmatched to any gene: 12. This chain's CDR3 is CASSEYRKIAGVVYEQYF. The CDR3 DNA sequence: TGTGCCAGCAGTGAATATAGGAAAATAGCGGGAGTGGTCTACGAGCAGTACTTC.

This clone turned up a few times. The V and J genes are TRBV2 and TRBJ1-3, with TRBD1 as a possible D gene (5 bases). The CDR3 is made up of 15 amino acids. Germline assignment: CDR1 SNHLY and CDR2 FYNNEI. With 9 bases removed from V and 3 bases from J, the gap between germline ends came to 18 bases. The CDR3 DNA follows: TGTGCCAGGGGTGCGGGGACCGCGATTGGAAACACCATATATTTT. Its protein is CARGAGTAIGNTIYF. Combining the CDR3 with reference TRBV2 and TRBJ1-3 gives the whole variable domain EPEVTQTPSHQVTQMGQEVILRCVPISNHLYFYWYRQILGQKVEFLVSFYNNEISEKSEIFDDQFSVERPDGSNFTLKIRSTKLEDSAMYFCARGAGTAIGNTIYFGEGSWLTVV.

This chain connects TRBV6-5 to TRBJ2-3; possible D gene TRBD2, 6 bases. From germline, CDR1 is MNHEY and CDR2 SVGAGI. The CDR3 spans 15 residues. V lost 7 bases to trimming and J lost 0 bases, with 14 bases between them. CDR3 bases: TGTGCCAGCACCAAGGACTACTCTAGCACAGATACGCAGTATTTT. It specifies CASTKDYSSTDTQYF.

About this clone itself: The junction shows a germline mismatch at one end, possibly a read error. Different DNA sequences within this sample yield the same CDR3. The rearrangement joins TRBV7-9 to TRBJ1-1; D is possibly TRBD1 (5 bases). Germline V CDR1 and CDR2: SEHNR, FQNEAQ (reference sequence). The CDR3 is made up of 13 amino acids. DNA of the CDR3: TGTGCTAGCAGCAAACAGGAGAACACTGAAGCTTTCTTT. Encoded protein: CASSKQENTEAFF.

V is TRBV2 and J is TRBJ1-5; D gene uncertain. CDR3 length: 13 residues. The germline CDR1 and CDR2 sequences are SNHLY and FYNNEI. V was cut by 6 bases and J by 3 bases, with 9 bases left in between. CDR3 loop: CASSAQINQPQHF. CDR3 sequence (DNA): TGTGCCAGCAGCGCTCAGATCAATCAGCCCCAGCATTTT.

The V and J genes are TRBV29-1 and TRBJ2-3, with D perhaps TRBD2 (6 bases). Trimming left V 7 bases short and J 4 bases short, with 12 bases between. In germline, CDR1 is SQVTM, CDR2 ANQGSEA. There are 12 residues in the CDR3. DNA of the CDR3: TGCAGCGGGAGGGCAGTTGCAGATACGCAGTATTTT. This sequence encodes CSGRAVADTQYF.

This chain joins TRBV10-3 and TRBJ1-2, with 8 bases lining up with TRBD1. V gave up 4 bases and J gave up 0 bases; unmatched junction bases: 4. The CDR3 totals 15 residues. Germline loops: CDR1 ENHRY, CDR2 SYGVKD. The CDR3 DNA reads TGTGCCATCAGTGTAGACAGGGGCTCTAACTATGGCTACACCTTC. This sequence encodes CAISVDRGSNYGYTF.

This clone showed up just once. The V and J genes are TRBV19 and TRBJ1-2, with 10 bases that match TRBD1. The V segment lost 3 bases and the J segment 4 bases; nucleotides outside the gene matches: 8. Germline CDR1 and CDR2: LNHDA and SQIVND (reference sequence). This CDR3 has 16 amino acids. This CDR3 is CASSIRRQGAVYGYTF. In nucleotides, the CDR3 is TGTGCCAGTAGTATCCGGAGACAGGGGGCGGTCTATGGCTACACCTTC. Variable domain in full (rest from reference TRBV19 and TRBJ1-2): DGGITQSPKYLFRKEGQNVTLSCEQNLNHDAMYWYRQDPGQGLRLIYYSQIVNDFQKGDIAEGYSVSREKKESFPLTVTSAQKNPTAFYLCASSIRRQGAVYGYTFGSGTRLTVV.

The chain joins TRBV4-3 to TRBJ2-1, with TRBD2 identical over 7 bases. Trimming at V came to 4 bases and at J to 2 bases, leaving 5 bases not matched to a gene. Germline V CDR1 and CDR2: LGHNA, YSLEER. This CDR3 region has 15 residues. The CDR3 spells CASSRTGGTYNEQFF. The CDR3 coding sequence is TGCGCCAGCAGCCGGACGGGAGGCACCTACAATGAGCAGTTCTTC.

V usage is TRBV30 and J usage is TRBJ1-5; D gene unclear. Between the trimmed V and J ends, which lost 4 bases and 0 bases, there was a span of 7 bases. Germline V gives CDR1 GTSNPN, CDR2 SVGIG (reference sequence). The CDR3 covers 13 residues. CDR3 residues: CAWTQDSNQPQHF. DNA for the CDR3: TGTGCCTGGACTCAGGATAGCAATCAGCCCCAGCATTTT.

The rearrangement links TRBV11-2 to TRBJ1-1; 8 nucleotides align to TRBD1. V was clipped by 0 bases and J by 7 bases; unmatched bases: 4. The V gene's germline CDR1 is SGHAT and CDR2 FQNNGV. This CDR3 is 14 amino acids long. The CDR3 spells CASSLDRGRGEAFF. CDR3 bases: TGTGCCAGCAGCTTAGACAGGGGGCGCGGTGAAGCTTTCTTT.

The V and J genes are TRBV6-4 and TRBJ2-1, with 15 bases aligning to TRBD2. The CDR3 has 17 residues. Germline V CDR1 and CDR2: MRHNA, SNTAGT. The V and J ends lost 5 bases and 4 bases, in that order; junction bases with no gene match: 6. The CDR3 loop is CASSRTSGGAIYNEQFF. CDR3 sequence (DNA): TGTGCCAGCAGTAGGACTAGCGGGGGGGCCATTTACAATGAGCAGTTCTTC.

The chain couples TRBV21-1 to TRBJ2-7; TRBD2, the table's D call, lacks a check against the DNA. TRBV21-1 has pseudogene status. The CDR3 is 17 amino acids. The CDR3 reads CASSKGDYREGPYEQYF. The DNA for the CDR3 is TGTGCCAGCAGCAAGGGGGACTACAGGGAGGGTCCGTACGAGCAGTACTTC.

The sample holds a few counts of this clone. The chain is built from TRBV7-9 and TRBJ2-1, with 14 bases identical to TRBD2. V dropped 0 bases and J dropped 6; count of bases not matched to a gene: 7. The CDR3 is 18 residues long. Germline assignment: CDR1 SEHNR and CDR2 FQNEAQ (reference sequence). CDR3 sequence reads: CASSLAGTSGSGSNEQFF. DNA for the CDR3: TGTGCCAGCAGCTTAGCCGGGACTAGCGGGAGCGGCAGCAATGAGCAGTTCTTC.

The chain is built from TRBV4-1 and TRBJ2-2, with D possibly TRBD1 on 6 matching bases. CDR1 is MGHRA and CDR2 is YSYEKL in the germline V gene. This CDR3 is 13 amino acids long. Trimming stripped 11 bases from V and 1 base from J, with 11 bases between. The CDR3 nucleotides are TGCGCCGGCCGGGACATGAACACCGGGGAGCTGTTTTTT. This codes for CAGRDMNTGELFF.